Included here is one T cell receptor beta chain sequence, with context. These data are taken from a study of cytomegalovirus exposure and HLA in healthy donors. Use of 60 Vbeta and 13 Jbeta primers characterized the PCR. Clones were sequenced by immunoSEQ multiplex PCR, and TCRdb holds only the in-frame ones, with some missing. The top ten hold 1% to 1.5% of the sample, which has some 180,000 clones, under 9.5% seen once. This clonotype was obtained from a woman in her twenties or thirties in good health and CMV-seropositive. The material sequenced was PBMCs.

The CDR3 nucleotides read TGTGCCAGCAGCTCAGGGCCCACCAACTATGGCTACACCTTC. Amino acids: CASSSGPTNYGYTF. The V gene is TRBV5-8, the J gene TRBJ1-2; perhaps TRBD1 as D (5 bases). Per germline, CDR1 SGHTS and CDR2 YDEGEE. Deletions cut 3 bases from V and 2 bases from J, with 11 bases between. The CDR3 loop spans 14 amino acids.